What follows describes a single T cell receptor beta chain. The data belong to a study of shared T cell receptors in the human thymus. The length of the CDR3 is 14 residues. Assay used: immunoSEQ multiplex PCR; TCRdb lists only in-frame clones, some missing. The table records hundreds of thousands of clones, approximately 90% of them present only once. These data were likewise used in another study, on human thymus T cells. Turning to that study: Thymic and blood repertoires seemed to show skewed V and J gene use.

The chain combines TRBV21-1 with TRBJ1-2; TRBD1, the table's D call, was not compared with the DNA. TRBV21-1 has pseudogene status. Material: thymocytes. The TCR comes from a boy under two years old with a congenital heart defect. CDR3 protein: CASRGQGDNYGYTF. CDR3 in DNA: TGTGCCAGCCGGGGACAGGGAGATAACTATGGCTACACCTTC.